These 24 T cell receptor beta chains were all obtained from the same sample, sequenced in a study of shared clonotypes between healthy human individuals. The repertoire was sequenced with immunoSEQ multiplex PCR; TCRdb's copy has only in-frame clones and lacks some. The table shows under 2.5 million clones, with roughly 92% occurring only once. The sample comprised naive CD4+ T cells from PBMCs. The subset is: CD45RA+ positively selected. These receptors were collected from a man younger than 35 in good health. Some clones in this sample may be carry-over from other donors' samples.

The chain couples TRBV5-6 to TRBJ2-3; D call uncertain. The CDR3 runs to 13 residues. The germline gives CDR1 SGHDT, CDR2 YYEEEE. V dropped 3 bases and J dropped 6 bases, with 11 bases sitting between them. The CDR3 spells CASSSFSEDTQYF. CDR3 nucleotide sequence: TGTGCCAGCAGCTCTTTCTCGGAGGATACGCAGTATTTT.

The table lists this clone with a count of one. The chain carries TRBV18 and TRBJ1-1; no clear D. The CDR3 consists of 13 residues. V was trimmed by 2 bases and J by 4 bases, leaving 8 bases between them. Germline V gene lookup returns CDR1 KGHSH and CDR2 LQKENI. Written as DNA, the CDR3 is TGTGCCAGCTCACCATGGGGAGGCACTGAAGCTTTCTTT. Translated, it gives CASSPWGGTEAFF.

This clone was seen just once. The chain employs TRBV19 and TRBJ2-5, with 14 bases identical to TRBD2. The J segment lost 5 bases and the V segment lost 1 base, leaving 3 bases of the junction unmatched. The CDR3 extends over 16 amino acids. Germline V gene lookup returns CDR1 LNHDA and CDR2 SQIVND (reference sequence). In DNA, the CDR3 is TGTGCCAGTAGTATAGTGGGACTAGCGGGAGTGGAGACCCAGTACTTC. Translated: CASSIVGLAGVETQYF.

The rearrangement joins TRBV7-3 to TRBJ2-1; D is unresolved. Trimming stripped 5 bases from V and 4 bases from J, with 18 bases between. CDR3 length: 16 amino acids. CDR1 is SGHTA, CDR2 FQGTGA, per germline. CDR3 in DNA: TGTGCCAGCAGCCCTACTAACGCCGTCCAGTACAATGAGCAGTTCTTC. It specifies CASSPTNAVQYNEQFF.

The chain is built from TRBV5-1 and TRBJ1-2, with a weak D call TRBD1 (6 bases). The CDR3 covers 12 residues. V lost 2 bases, J lost 6 bases, and 8 bases lay in between. CDR1 SGHRS and CDR2 YFSETQ come from the germline V gene. CDR3 protein: CASSFGQHGYTF. In DNA form, the CDR3 reads TGCGCCAGCAGCTTCGGACAGCATGGCTACACCTTC.

The rearrangement joins TRBV5-1 to TRBJ2-7; possibly TRBD2 for D (5 bases). The CDR3 runs to 15 residues. Germline CDR1 SGHRS, CDR2 YFSETQ. The V end was cut by 0 bases, the J end by 7 bases, with 17 bases between. CDR3: CASSLGLTTITEQYF. The CDR3 DNA sequence: TGCGCCAGCAGCTTGGGCTTGACTACAATTACGGAGCAGTACTTC.

The chain is built from TRBV7-2 and TRBJ2-5; 7 nucleotides agree with TRBD1. The length of the CDR3 is 13 residues. J gave up 5 bases and V 5 bases, and 5 bases lay outside the gene matches. The germline CDR1 and CDR2 sequences are SGHTA and FQGNSA. The CDR3, as DNA: TGTGCCAGCAGCCCAGGACAGGCGGAGACCCAGTACTTC. This encodes CASSPGQAETQYF.

V is TRBV7-2 and J is TRBJ2-3, with 9 bases matching TRBD2. The V gene end was trimmed by 7 bases and the J gene end by 5 bases; junction bases not matched to a gene: 7. There are 14 residues in the CDR3. The germline gives CDR1 SGHTA, CDR2 FQGNSA. The chain's CDR3 is CASIPAGGGDTQYF. The CDR3 DNA is TGTGCCAGCATCCCAGCGGGAGGAGGAGATACGCAGTATTTT.

V is TRBV7-2 and J is TRBJ2-6, with D perhaps matching TRBD1 (6 bases). Germline V gene data show CDR1 as SGHTA and CDR2 as FQGNSA. This CDR3 contains 16 residues. The V and J ends lost 3 bases and 0 bases respectively, with 9 bases between them. CDR3 sequence (DNA): TGTGCCAGCAGCTTCCGGACAGCCTCTGGGGCCAACGTCCTGACTTTC. Its protein is CASSFRTASGANVLTF. Filled out from reference TRBV7-2 and TRBJ2-6, the complete variable domain reads GAGVSQSPSNKVTEKGKDVELRCDPISGHTALYWYRQSLGQGLEFLIYFQGNSAPDKSGLPSDRFSAERTGGSVSTLTIQRTQQEDSAVYLCASSFRTASGANVLTFGAGSRLTVL.

The V call is TRBV4-1, the J call TRBJ2-3; D gene unclear. Germline CDR1 and CDR2: MGHRA and YSYEKL. The CDR3 is made up of 17 amino acids. V lost 0 bases and J lost 1, with 14 bases in between. CDR3 region: CASSQDVPRFRTDTQYF. In DNA form, the CDR3 reads TGCGCCAGCAGCCAAGATGTCCCGAGATTTCGCACAGATACGCAGTATTTT.

To note about this clone: Sequence at one end of the junction differs from germline and may be a read error. The J gene is TRBJ1-2, the V gene TRBV5-4, with TRBD1 identical over 7 bases. The length of the CDR3 is 15 residues. Germline values: CDR1 SGHNT, CDR2 YYREEE (reference sequence). CDR3 residues: CASSLDRRANYGYTF. The CDR3 nucleotides read TGTGCCAGCAGTTTGGACAGGCGAGCTAACTATGGCTACACCTTC.

This chain uses TRBV2 with TRBJ2-2, with TRBD1 identical over 10 bases. V lost 7 bases, J lost 6 bases, and 5 bases stayed unmatched. The CDR3 runs 14 residues. Germline V gene lookup returns CDR1 SNHLY and CDR2 FYNNEI. CDR3 sequence: CASKGTGAPGELFF. The CDR3 DNA reads as TGTGCCAGCAAAGGGACAGGGGCCCCCGGGGAGCTGTTTTTT.

The rearrangement links TRBV4-1 to TRBJ2-4; TRBD2 is a possible D gene (5 bases). Trimming stripped 4 bases from V and 0 bases from J, with 7 bases between. CDR3 size: 14 residues. Looked up from germline, CDR1 is MGHRA and CDR2 is YSYEKL. In nucleotides, the CDR3 is TGCGCCAGCAGCCGGACTGAAGCCAAAAACATTCAGTACTTC. Translation gives CASSRTEAKNIQYF.

This chain connects TRBV19 to TRBJ2-5; weak D call: TRBD1 (5 bases). Germline CDR1 is LNHDA and CDR2 is SQIVND (reference sequence). This CDR3 is 12 amino acids long. V dropped 4 bases and J dropped 9 bases, with 12 bases sitting between them. The CDR3 DNA reads as TGTGCCAGTAGTACAGGGCAGGTTCCCCAGTACTTC. It specifies CASSTGQVPQYF.

The chain recombines TRBV7-6 with TRBJ1-1; a weak D match, TRBD1 (5 bases). The CDR3 extends over 16 amino acids. With 1 base removed from V and 3 bases from J, the gap between germline ends came to 15 bases. CDR1 and CDR2 (germline): SGHVS, FNYEAQ. CDR3 protein: CASSLGGVGFYTEAFF. Here the CDR3 DNA reads TGTGCCAGCAGCTTAGGGGGGGTGGGATTCTACACTGAAGCTTTCTTT. Full variable domain (outside the CDR3, taken from reference TRBV7-6 and TRBJ1-1): GAGVSQSPRYKVTKRGQDVALRCDPISGHVSLYWYRQALGQGPEFLTYFNYEAQQDKSGLPNDRFSAERPEGSISTLTIQRTEQRDSAMYRCASSLGGVGFYTEAFFGQGTRLTVV.

This sequence joins TRBV7-6 and TRBJ1-2, with D unclear. CDR1 is SGHVS, CDR2 FNYEAQ, per germline. CDR3 size: 14 residues. V was trimmed by 3 bases and J by 0 bases, leaving 8 bases between them. The CDR3 DNA reads TGTGCCAGCAGCTTGTCCGGTACTAACTATGGCTACACCTTC. This sequence encodes CASSLSGTNYGYTF.

The chain links TRBV5-1 to TRBJ2-5; D possibly corresponds to TRBD1 (6 bases). The CDR3 sequence is 14 residues long. The germline V and J ends were trimmed by 5 bases and 1 base, with 12 bases remaining between them. The germline V gene has CDR1 SGHRS and CDR2 YFSETQ. In DNA, the CDR3 is TGCGCCAGCAGTGTGAACAGGGCCCAAGAGACCCAGTACTTC. This codes for CASSVNRAQETQYF.

This clone was observed a handful of times. J is TRBJ1-4 and V is TRBV18; D gene uncertain. V gave up 4 bases and J gave up 8 bases, with 11 bases separating them. The CDR3 consists of 13 residues. Germline assignment: CDR1 KGHSH and CDR2 LQKENI. The CDR3 here is CASSLRLLEKLFF. DNA of the CDR3: TGTGCCAGCTCACTGCGACTATTAGAAAAACTGTTTTTT. The full variable domain, rest sourced from reference TRBV18 and TRBJ1-4, is NAGVMQNPRHLVRRRGQEARLRCSPMKGHSHVYWYRQLPEEGLKFMVYLQKENIIDESGMPKERFSAEFPKEGPSILRIQQVVRGDSAAYFCASSLRLLEKLFFGSGTQLSVL.

This chain links TRBV28 with TRBJ2-7; tentative D call: TRBD1 (6 bases). The germline gives CDR1 MDHEN, CDR2 SYDVKM. The CDR3 is 14 amino acids. Trimming took off 2 bases at V and 7 bases at J, with 15 bases between the two ends. The CDR3 sequence is CASSLPGAGKEQYF. The CDR3, as DNA: TGTGCCAGCAGTTTACCAGGGGCAGGGAAGGAGCAGTACTTC.

The CDR3 sequence is CATSTVQGWGGYTF. In DNA form, the CDR3 reads TGTGCCACCAGCACAGTACAGGGGTGGGGTGGCTACACCTTC. The V call is TRBV15, the J call TRBJ1-2, with 7 nucleotides matching TRBD1. V lost 4 bases, J lost 7 bases, and 9 bases stayed unmatched. CDR1 LNHNV and CDR2 YYDKDF come from the germline V gene (reference sequence). This CDR3 has 14 amino acids.

V is TRBV5-1 and J is TRBJ1-1, with a possible D match to TRBD1 (5 bases). Trimming pared 4 bases from V and 6 bases from J, leaving 16 bases between. Per germline, CDR1 SGHRS and CDR2 YFSETQ. The CDR3 totals 14 residues. The CDR3 DNA reads TGCGCCAGCAGCCTTGGTGGGGCGGAGGCTGAAGCTTTCTTT. Translating gives CASSLGGAEAEAFF.

The chain uses TRBV28 and TRBJ1-1; 7 bases agree with TRBD1. The V and J ends lost 5 bases and 4 bases, in that order; junction bases with no gene match: 13. The length of the CDR3 is 16 residues. In germline, CDR1 is MDHEN, CDR2 SYDVKM. In DNA form, the CDR3 reads TGTGCCAGCAGTCCATACAGGGGAAGTTATGGCACTGAAGCTTTCTTT. Its translation: CASSPYRGSYGTEAFF.

The chain links TRBV19 to TRBJ1-1; a possible D gene is TRBD1 (6 bases). The CDR3 is made up of 13 amino acids. The V gene's germline CDR1 is LNHDA and CDR2 SQIVND (reference sequence). V was shortened by 4 bases and J by 4 bases, with 10 bases between the two germline ends. This chain's CDR3 is CASSSRGPTEAFF. The CDR3 coding sequence is TGTGCCAGTAGTAGCAGGGGACCCACTGAAGCTTTCTTT.

The chain carries TRBV7-8 and TRBJ2-1; D is possibly TRBD1 (6 bases). This CDR3 region has 15 residues. The germline V gene has CDR1 SGHVS and CDR2 FQNEAQ. With 4 bases removed from V and 11 bases from J, the gap between germline ends came to 21 bases. In nucleotides, the CDR3 is TGTGCCAGCAGCTCCCACCGGGACCCAAGGGGGAAGCAGTTCTTC. Amino acid sequence: CASSSHRDPRGKQFF.